This entry lists 16 T cell receptor beta chains sequenced from one sample in a study of cytomegalovirus exposure and HLA in healthy donors (dated by TCRdb to 2017 to 2019). Library preparation used the immunoSEQ multiplex PCR assay. This immuneACCESS table, as held by TCRdb, lists in-frame sequences with V and J called but not all clones. Of the missing ones, under half trace to an unresolved V gene in checked studies; the others have no known cause. A total of under 250,000 clones appear in this sample, roughly 84% of them only once. The ten largest clones represent roughly 2% of the sample. The sequenced material came from PBMCs. The receptors come from a woman between 18 and 30 years old in good health and CMV-seropositive.

A single count supports this clone. The chain employs TRBV14 and TRBJ2-2; 7 positions agree with TRBD2. CDR1 is SGHDN, CDR2 FVKESK, per germline. The CDR3 is 15 amino acids. Unmatched junction bases numbered 2, after V lost 4 bases and J lost 0 bases. The CDR3 nucleotides read TGTGCCAGCAGCCTTGGACTAGCGAACACCGGGGAGCTGTTTTTT. This translates into CASSLGLANTGELFF.

J is TRBJ1-2 and V is TRBV30, with D unresolved. Trimming removed 2 bases at V and 10 bases at J, with 23 bases between. CDR1 is GTSNPN and CDR2 is SVGIG in the germline V gene (reference sequence). The CDR3 length is 15 residues. The CDR3 is CAWSLRLSGRLAYTF. CDR3 coding DNA: TGTGCCTGGAGTCTACGACTATCGGGGAGGCTTGCCTACACCTTC.

About this clone itself: This sample also contains other DNA sequences that code for the same CDR3. The chain employs TRBV9 and TRBJ2-7; weak D call: TRBD2 (5 bases). The CDR3 is 14 residues long. The germline V and J ends were trimmed by 0 bases and 0 bases, with 7 bases remaining between them. Germline CDR1 reads SGDLS; CDR2 reads YYNGEE. Here the CDR3 reads CASSVGGSSYEQYF. The DNA of the CDR3 is TGTGCCAGCAGCGTAGGAGGGAGCTCCTACGAGCAGTACTTC.

This chain uses TRBV28 with TRBJ2-1; D remains unclear. V lost 7 bases and J 6 bases, leaving 7 bases between the germline ends. The CDR3 has 11 residues. Per the germline V gene, CDR1 is MDHEN and CDR2 is SYDVKM. The CDR3 loop reads CASTQFNEQFF. CDR3 sequence (DNA): TGTGCCAGCACCCAGTTCAATGAGCAGTTCTTC.

CDR3 bases: TGTGCCAGCAGCTTAGCCGGAGAGGGATACTACGAGCAGTACTTC. Translation gives CASSLAGEGYYEQYF. The chain combines TRBV11-2 with TRBJ2-7; the D gene is possibly TRBD2 (5 bases). This CDR3 region has 15 residues. Trimming removed 1 base at V and 3 bases at J, with 13 bases between. Per germline, CDR1 SGHAT and CDR2 FQNNGV.

This clone showed up just once. As DNA, the CDR3 is TGTGCCAGTAGTAGCCGAACTTGGGGGGTACCCTACGAGCAGTACTTC. Protein: CASSSRTWGVPYEQYF. The J gene is TRBJ2-7, the V gene TRBV19, with D maybe TRBD2 (6 bases). Germline CDR1 LNHDA, CDR2 SQIVND (reference sequence). The CDR3 runs to 16 residues. V dropped 4 bases and J dropped 2 bases, with 18 bases sitting between them.

The rearrangement joins TRBV5-1 to TRBJ1-1, with 8 nucleotides matching TRBD1. The junction had 9 bases not matched to a gene; V was cut back by 3 bases and J by 5 bases. CDR3 length equals 15 residues. Germline V gives CDR1 SGHRS, CDR2 YFSETQ. CDR3 in DNA: TGCGCCAGCAGCTACCTATCGACAGGGGCGACTGAAGCTTTCTTT. Its protein product is CASSYLSTGATEAFF.

The chain couples TRBV27 to TRBJ1-2; a weak D match, TRBD1 (5 bases). V was clipped by 6 bases and J by 3 bases, with 14 bases between them. The germline gives CDR1 MNHEY, CDR2 SMNVEV (reference sequence). CDR3 length: 14 amino acids. The CDR3 DNA reads TGTGCCAGCAGCTGGAGGGGTGGGGACTATGGCTACACCTTC. Protein sequence: CASSWRGGDYGYTF.

The chain combines TRBV30 with TRBJ2-7; the match to TRBD1 covers 9 bases. Trimming took 2 bases from V and 7 from J; bases not matched to a gene: 12. Germline V gene lookup returns CDR1 GTSNPN and CDR2 SVGIG (reference sequence). CDR3 length: 15 amino acids. CDR3 sequence (DNA): TGTGCCTGGAGTCTCACAGGGGGCGGCACTCAGGAGCAGTACTTC. Its protein product is CAWSLTGGGTQEQYF.

The chain uses TRBV10-3 and TRBJ1-3; D remains unclear. CDR3 length: 16 amino acids. The ends were cut back, 8 bases at V and 4 bases at J, with 21 bases in the middle. Germline lookup yields CDR1 ENHRY and CDR2 SYGVKD. In DNA form, the CDR3 reads TGTGCCATCTCACCCGAGGCGCTATCCCTCGGAAACACCATATATTTT. This codes for CAISPEALSLGNTIYF.

The DNA of the CDR3 is TGTGCCTGGAAAAGCGGCGGGGATCTCTCCTACGAGCAGTACTTC. It specifies CAWKSGGDLSYEQYF. The gene calls are TRBV30 and TRBJ2-7; tentatively, D is TRBD2 (6 bases). Germline V lookup: CDR1 GTSNPN, CDR2 SVGIG (reference sequence). Deletions cut 4 bases from V and 0 bases from J, with 16 bases between. CDR3 length equals 15 residues.

This clone was counted a single time. The chain is built from TRBV30 and TRBJ1-2, with TRBD1 as a possible D gene (6 bases). From germline, CDR1 is GTSNPN and CDR2 SVGIG (reference sequence). V lost 3 bases and J 8 bases, leaving 7 bases between the germline ends. This CDR3 spans 10 amino acids. The CDR3, as DNA: TGTGCCTGGAGGAGGGGGGGCTACACCTTC. Protein product: CAWRRGGYTF.

The chain combines TRBV9 with TRBJ1-4; D gene uncertain. The CDR3 runs to 14 residues. V lost 0 bases to trimming and J lost 2 bases, with 5 bases between them. CDR1 and CDR2 (germline): SGDLS, YYNGEE. The CDR3 reads CASSVAGTNEKLFF. The CDR3 nucleotides read TGTGCCAGCAGCGTAGCGGGGACTAATGAAAAACTGTTTTTT.

The chain recombines TRBV20-1 with TRBJ1-1; 7 nucleotides agree with TRBD1. Per germline, CDR1 DFQATT and CDR2 SNEGSKA (reference sequence). The CDR3 totals 11 residues. Germline trimming cut 3 bases from V and 8 bases from J; bases unmatched to any gene: 3. CDR3: CSASQQGEAFF. The CDR3 DNA is TGCAGTGCTAGCCAACAGGGGGAAGCTTTCTTT.

This rearrangement joins TRBV6-6 to TRBJ1-5; a possible D gene is TRBD1 (6 bases). The CDR3 length is 15 residues. V gave up 6 bases and J gave up 5 bases, with 17 bases separating them. The germline gives CDR1 MNHNY, CDR2 SVGAGI (reference sequence). The CDR3 sequence is CASSLPDSRYQPQHF. CDR3 DNA: TGTGCCAGCAGCCTCCCGGACAGCCGTTATCAGCCCCAGCATTTT.

The chain links TRBV28 to TRBJ2-7; 9 bases line up with TRBD2. V was pared by 1 base and J by 4 bases, with 2 bases of the junction left unmatched. Germline V gene data show CDR1 as MDHEN and CDR2 as SYDVKM. This CDR3 region has 14 residues. The CDR3, as DNA: TGTGCCAGCAGTTTATTAGCGGGAGCGTACGAGCAGTACTTC. This sequence encodes CASSLLAGAYEQYF. The whole variable domain, filled in from reference TRBV28 and TRBJ2-7, reads DVKVTQSSRYLVKRTGEKVFLECVQDMDHENMFWYRQDPGLGLRLIYFSYDVKMKEKGDIPEGYSVSREKKERFSLILESASTNQTSMYLCASSLLAGAYEQYFGPGTRLTVT.